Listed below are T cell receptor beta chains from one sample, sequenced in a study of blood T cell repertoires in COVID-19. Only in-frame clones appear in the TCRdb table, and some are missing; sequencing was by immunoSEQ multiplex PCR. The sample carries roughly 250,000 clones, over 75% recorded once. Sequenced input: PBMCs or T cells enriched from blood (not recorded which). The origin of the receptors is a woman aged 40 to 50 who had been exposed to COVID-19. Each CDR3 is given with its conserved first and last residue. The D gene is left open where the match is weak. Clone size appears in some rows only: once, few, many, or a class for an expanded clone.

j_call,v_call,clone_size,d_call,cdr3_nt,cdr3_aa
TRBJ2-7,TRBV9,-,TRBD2,TGTGCCAGCAGCCCAAGGACTAGCGGGGCTTCCTACGAGCAGTACTTC,CASSPRTSGASYEQYF
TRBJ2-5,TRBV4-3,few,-,TGCGCCAGCAGCCAAGTTATACAAGAGACCCAGTACTTC,CASSQVIQETQYF
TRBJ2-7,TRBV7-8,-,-,TGTGCCAGCAGCTTCTTCGGTGAACCCGAGCAGTACTTC,CASSFFGEPEQYF
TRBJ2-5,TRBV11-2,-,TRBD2,TGTGCCAGCAGCTTAGGTCTAGCGGGGGCCCGGTTCACCCAGTACTTC,CASSLGLAGARFTQYF
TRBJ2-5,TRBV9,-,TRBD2,TGTGCCAGCAGCGCCGGGACTAGGATACAAGAGACCCAGTACTTC,CASSAGTRIQETQYF
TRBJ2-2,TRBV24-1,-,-,TGTGCCACCAGTGATTTGCAGGGCGGGAAATCGGATACCGGGGAGCTGTTTTTT,CATSDLQGGKSDTGELFF
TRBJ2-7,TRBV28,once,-,TGTGCCAGCACCCTCCCCAGTTCCTACGAGCAGTACTTC,CASTLPSSYEQYF
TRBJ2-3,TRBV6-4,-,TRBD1,TGTGCCAGCAGAAGGGACAGTGGGGGCACAGATACGCAGTATTTT,CASRRDSGGTDTQYF
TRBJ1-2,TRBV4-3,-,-,TGCGCCAGCAGCCCCTCAGGAATGCTCAGGGGAGCTAACTATGGCTACACCTTC,CASSPSGMLRGANYGYTF
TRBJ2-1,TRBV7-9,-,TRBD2,TGTGCCAGCAGCTTAGCCCCTGGCGGGAGCAAGCAGTTCTTC,CASSLAPGGSKQFF
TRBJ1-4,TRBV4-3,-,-,TGCGCCAGCAGCCACGTGAAGGGGGAGTATAATGAAAAACTGTTTTTT,CASSHVKGEYNEKLFF
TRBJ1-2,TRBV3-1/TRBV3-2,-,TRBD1,TGTGCCAGCAGCCATGCTTCAGGGGGCGCGTATGGCTACACCTTC,CASSHASGGAYGYTF
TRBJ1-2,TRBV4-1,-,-,TGCGCCAGCAGCCAAACAGGAACTTTTAACTATGGCTACACCTTC,CASSQTGTFNYGYTF
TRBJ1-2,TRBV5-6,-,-,TGTGCCAGCAGCTTGGGTGGCAGGGTCTATGGCTACACCTTC,CASSLGGRVYGYTF
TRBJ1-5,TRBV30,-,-,TGTGCCTGGAGTGTACAGAGTGGGAGTCAGCCCCAGCATTTT,CAWSVQSGSQPQHF
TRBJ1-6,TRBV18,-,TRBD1,TGTGCCAGCTCACCCCCGGACAGGGGGCTAAATTCACCCCTCCACTTT,CASSPPDRGLNSPLHF
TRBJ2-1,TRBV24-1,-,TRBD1,TGTGCCACCAGTGATTTGGGGGGACAGGGGGTCTACAATGAGCAGTTCTTC,CATSDLGGQGVYNEQFF
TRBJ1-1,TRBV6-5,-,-,TGTGCCAGCAGTTACTCGTCCAGGGGCGTTGAAGCTTTCTTT,CASSYSSRGVEAFF
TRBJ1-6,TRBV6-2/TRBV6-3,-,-,TGTGCCAGCAGTTTGGGGCTATACTCACCCCTCCACTTT,CASSLGLYSPLHF
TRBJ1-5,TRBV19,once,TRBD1,TGTGCCAGCCGACAGGGGTATCAGCCCCAGCATTTT,CASRQGYQPQHF
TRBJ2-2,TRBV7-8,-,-,TGTGCCAGCAGACTACGGGTCTCCGGGGAGCTGTTTTTT,CASRLRVSGELFF
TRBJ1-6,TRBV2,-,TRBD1,TGTGCCAGCAGTGACCCGTTAGAGACAGGGAGCTCCTATAATTCACCCCTCCACTTT,CASSDPLETGSSYNSPLHF
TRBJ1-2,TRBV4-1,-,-,TGCGCCAGCAGCCAAGTTAACAGGGTCGGCGGTGGCTACACCTTC,CASSQVNRVGGGYTF
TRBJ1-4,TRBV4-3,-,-,TGCGCCAGCGTTCGGGAAATCCGCCGTGGTGAAAAACTGTTTTTT,CASVREIRRGEKLFF
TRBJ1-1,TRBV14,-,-,TGTGCCAACAGCAAGGAGTCGGTACCTGAAGCTTTCTTT,CANSKESVPEAFF
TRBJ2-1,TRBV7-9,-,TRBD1,TGTGCCAGCAGCTTACGGCAGGGGGCGCTTAATGAGCAGTTCTTC,CASSLRQGALNEQFF
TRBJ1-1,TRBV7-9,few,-,TGTGCCAGCAGCTTAGTTGCAGTGAACACTGAAGCTTTCTTT,CASSLVAVNTEAFF
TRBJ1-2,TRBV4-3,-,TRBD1,TGCGCCAGCAGCCAAGCATCGATGACAGGGGGCACTGGCTACACCTTC,CASSQASMTGGTGYTF
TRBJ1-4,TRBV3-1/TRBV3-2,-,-,TGTGCCAGCAGCCAATCAGAAAATGAAAAACTGTTTTTT,CASSQSENEKLFF
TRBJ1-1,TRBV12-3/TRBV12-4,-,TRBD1,TGTGCCAGCAGCATACAGGGGGGGTATGAAGCTTTCTTT,CASSIQGGYEAFF
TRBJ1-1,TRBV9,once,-,TGTGCCAGCAGCTACACAGCAAACACTGAAGCTTTCTTT,CASSYTANTEAFF
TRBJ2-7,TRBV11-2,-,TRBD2,TGTGCCAGCAGCTTAGTTGTAACGGGGGGCTACGAGCAGTACTTC,CASSLVVTGGYEQYF
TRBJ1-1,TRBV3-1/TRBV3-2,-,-,TGTGCCACCTCTTCGACAGGTGCCACTGAAGCTTTCTTT,CATSSTGATEAFF
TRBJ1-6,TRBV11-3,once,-,TGTGCCTCAGCTTTAGAGGCTTTCTCACCCCTCCACTTT,CASALEAFSPLHF
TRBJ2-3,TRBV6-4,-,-,TGTGCCAGCAGTGACGCAGGGTTCGACACAGATACGCAGTATTTT,CASSDAGFDTDTQYF
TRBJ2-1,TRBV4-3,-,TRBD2,TGCGCCAGCAGCCAAGTGGGTAGCGGGGGGATTTCACACTCCTACAATGAGCAGTTCTTC,CASSQVGSGGISHSYNEQFF
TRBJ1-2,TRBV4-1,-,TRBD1,TGCGCCAGCAGCCAAGCCTCGATAGGGACAGGGAAAGTGAAGGGCTACACCTTC,CASSQASIGTGKVKGYTF